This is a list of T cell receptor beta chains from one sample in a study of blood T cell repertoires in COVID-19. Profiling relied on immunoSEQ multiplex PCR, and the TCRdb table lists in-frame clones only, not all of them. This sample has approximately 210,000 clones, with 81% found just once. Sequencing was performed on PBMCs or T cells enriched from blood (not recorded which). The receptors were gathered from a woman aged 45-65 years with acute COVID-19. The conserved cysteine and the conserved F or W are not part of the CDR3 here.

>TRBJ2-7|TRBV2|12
ASTTGQGAGEQY
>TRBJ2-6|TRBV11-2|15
ASSLERAGGGANVLT
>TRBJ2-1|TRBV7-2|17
ASSLGALAGGQSYNEQF
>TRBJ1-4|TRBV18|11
ASSPELNEKLF
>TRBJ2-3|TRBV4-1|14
ASSQAGTSGTDTQY
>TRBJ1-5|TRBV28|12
AIKDRGSNQPQH
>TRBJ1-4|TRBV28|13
ASSIGTGVNEKLF
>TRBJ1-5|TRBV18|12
ASSRTGGDQPQH
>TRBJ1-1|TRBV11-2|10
ASSLGQGEAF
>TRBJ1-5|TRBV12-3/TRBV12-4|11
ASSLAGNQPQH
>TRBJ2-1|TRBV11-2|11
ASSFPGVVAKF
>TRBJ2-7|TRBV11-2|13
ASSLEGQGYYEQY
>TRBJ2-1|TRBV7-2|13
ASSFRRDSYNEQF
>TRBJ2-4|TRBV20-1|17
SASPAAQGAGGPVNIQY
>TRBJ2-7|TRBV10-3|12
ATKGQGFNYEQY
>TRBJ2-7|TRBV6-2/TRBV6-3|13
ASSDRGGLSQEQY
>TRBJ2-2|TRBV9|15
ASSVIAELKNTGELF
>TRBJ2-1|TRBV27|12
ASRTLGGSNEQF
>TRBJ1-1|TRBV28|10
ASSTTGTKAF
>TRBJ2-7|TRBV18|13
ASSPPGTGTYEQY
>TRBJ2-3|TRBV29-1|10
SVGGTTDTQY
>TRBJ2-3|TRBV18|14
ASSPGQGGSTDTQY
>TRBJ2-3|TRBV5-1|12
ASSRQERTDTQY
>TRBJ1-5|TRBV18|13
ASSPGLHRDQPQH
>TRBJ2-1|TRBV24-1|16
ATSDPTGTGISYNEQF
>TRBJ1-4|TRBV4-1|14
ASSQGLRRANEKLF
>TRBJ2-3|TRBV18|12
ASSPGRVADTQY
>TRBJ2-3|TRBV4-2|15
ASSQEWGGSGTDTQY
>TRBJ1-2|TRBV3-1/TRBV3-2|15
ASSQDRLIQRFYGYT
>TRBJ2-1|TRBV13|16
ASSLRVTSGRYHNEQF
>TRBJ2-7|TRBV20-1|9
SAGTTYEQY
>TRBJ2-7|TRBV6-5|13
ASSYSASGAYEQY
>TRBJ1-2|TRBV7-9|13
ASSGSGTAYYGYT
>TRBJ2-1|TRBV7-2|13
ASSIGFAGGNEQF
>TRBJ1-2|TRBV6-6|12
ASSYGTGLYGYT
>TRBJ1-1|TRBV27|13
ASSYWSQGSTEAF
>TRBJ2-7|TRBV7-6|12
ASSLGGRSYEQY
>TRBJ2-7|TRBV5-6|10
ASSRWTGQGT
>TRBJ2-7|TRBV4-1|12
ASSGGTSGFEQY
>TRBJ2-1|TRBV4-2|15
ASSQDYGQSSYNEQF
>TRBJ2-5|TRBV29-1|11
SVEGTDQETQY
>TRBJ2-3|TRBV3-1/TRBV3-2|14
ASSQGYRTSTDTQY
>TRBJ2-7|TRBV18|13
ASSPPGTSGYEQY
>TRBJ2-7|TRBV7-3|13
ASSLNYGRGYEQY
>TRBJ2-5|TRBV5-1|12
ASSLGLEGETQY
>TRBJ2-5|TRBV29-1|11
SVEGTTQETQY
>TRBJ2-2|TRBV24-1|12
ATSDFLDAGELF
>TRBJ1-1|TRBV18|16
ASSPPLGGATWNTEAF